The T cell receptor delta chain described here comes from a study of human gamma delta and Vdelta1 T cells. From germline, CDR1 is TSWWSYY and CDR2 QGS. The CDR3 has 18 residues. TCRdb used CATT to re-call clones from the PCR reads. Here the sample spans thousands of delta-chain clones, roughly a tenth being singletons. Points on this clone: TCRdb pairs this DNA with a much larger clone's protein that differs at residue 16, likely a read error; the protein shown was translated from the DNA.

J is TRDJ1 and V is TRDV1; D is uncertain. The sequence derives from a human donor in good health. Input material: naive CD27+ Vdelta1 gamma-delta T cells from blood. For the CDR3, the DNA is TGTGCTCTTGGGGAGCCTCCGCACCGGGTTCGGAACACCGATAAATTCATCTTT. This encodes CALGEPPHRVRNTDKFIF.